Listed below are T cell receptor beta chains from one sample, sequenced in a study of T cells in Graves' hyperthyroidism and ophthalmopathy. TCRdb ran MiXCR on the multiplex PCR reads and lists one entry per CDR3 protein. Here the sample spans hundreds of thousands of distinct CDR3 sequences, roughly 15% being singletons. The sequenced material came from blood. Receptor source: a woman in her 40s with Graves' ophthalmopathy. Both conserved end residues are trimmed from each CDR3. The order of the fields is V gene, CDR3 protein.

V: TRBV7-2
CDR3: ASSLMWGGSTDTQY

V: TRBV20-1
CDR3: SVTSGRSDEQF

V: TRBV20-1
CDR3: SARRGQGEREQY

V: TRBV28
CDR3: ASNSQGGLDGYT

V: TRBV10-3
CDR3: AISESTGKTNEKLF

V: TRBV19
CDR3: ASQRDTGELF

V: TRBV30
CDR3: AWSRGGYGYT

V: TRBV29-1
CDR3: SVEQADRGRTGDEQY

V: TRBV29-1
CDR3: SAKDKDQNQPQH

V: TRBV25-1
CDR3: ASSFALGLAGNEQF

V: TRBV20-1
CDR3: GATDRADYEQY

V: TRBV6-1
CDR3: ASSRGVNTEAF

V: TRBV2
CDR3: ASSGPYSYNEQF

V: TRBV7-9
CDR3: ASSISGGGTGELF

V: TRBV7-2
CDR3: ASSFTGAYEQY

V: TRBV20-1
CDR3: SARGTSEFYEQY

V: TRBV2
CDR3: ASTETGSLYGEAF

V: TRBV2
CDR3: ASRRTGFDEQF

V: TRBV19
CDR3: ASSIDAGLFTGELF

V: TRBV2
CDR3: ASSLVAVYTGELF

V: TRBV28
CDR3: ASRGVGANPQH

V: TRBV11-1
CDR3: ASSYSAGSAEAF

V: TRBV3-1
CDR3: ASSQYGAVGETQY

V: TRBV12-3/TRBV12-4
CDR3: ASSFLLVRDTIY